These 11 T cell receptor beta chains share one sample of origin, sequenced in a study of T cells in Graves' hyperthyroidism and ophthalmopathy. TCR beta CDR3 regions were amplified from RNA transcripts. When the TCR CDR3 underwent first-round RT-PCR, the HTBI primer set was used. TCRdb re-analysed the multiplex PCR reads in MiXCR, keeping a single row per CDR3 protein. The data hold a few hundred thousand distinct CDR3 sequences, with 17% observed a single time. The specimen was blood. These receptors were collected from a woman aged 18-29 years with Graves' ophthalmopathy.

The V and J genes are TRBV15 and TRBJ2-5, with 9 nucleotides matching TRBD2. The length of the CDR3 is 17 residues. The germline CDR1 and CDR2 sequences are LNHNV and YYDKDF (reference sequence). Trimming removed 1 base from V and 4 bases from J; junction bases left unmatched: 10. DNA for the CDR3: TGTGCCACCAGCAGAGGGAAGGTAGCGGGGGTCGGAGAGACCCAGTACTTC. It yields the protein CATSRGKVAGVGETQYF.

This clonotype was counted at least ten times. The CDR3 DNA is TGTGCCAGCAGCTTGGTTGGGACTGATGAAAAACTGTTTTTT. Its protein product is CASSLVGTDEKLFF. The chain has TRBV5-6 and TRBJ1-4; D is perhaps TRBD1 (5 bases). The CDR3 loop spans 14 amino acids. CDR1 and CDR2 (germline): SGHDT, YYEEEE. V was clipped by 0 bases and J by 6 bases, with 9 bases between them.

The gene calls are TRBV4-3 and TRBJ1-1; TRBD1 might be the D (5 bases). This CDR3 is 14 amino acids long. The germline V and J ends were trimmed by 0 bases and 6 bases, with 11 bases remaining between them. Per germline, CDR1 LGHNA and CDR2 YSLEER. The CDR3 is CASSQDRGDAEAFF. CDR3 sequence (DNA): TGCGCCAGCAGCCAAGATCGGGGGGATGCTGAAGCTTTCTTT.

This clonotype showed up many times. This chain joins TRBV5-1 and TRBJ1-1, with D perhaps matching TRBD1 (6 bases). The CDR3 runs to 13 residues. V lost 7 bases and J lost 2, with 12 bases in between. CDR1 is SGHRS and CDR2 is YFSETQ in the germline V gene. The CDR3 loop reads CASRRQANTEAFF. CDR3 DNA: TGCGCCAGCCGCCGACAGGCAAACACTGAAGCTTTCTTT.

This clonotype was observed at least ten times. The chain uses TRBV7-2 and TRBJ2-1; perhaps TRBD2 as D (5 bases). In germline, CDR1 is SGHTA, CDR2 FQGNSA. The germline V and J ends were trimmed by 1 base and 9 bases, with 10 bases remaining between them. The CDR3 has 13 amino acids. This chain's CDR3 is CASSLGGPSEQFF. For the CDR3, the DNA is TGTGCCAGCAGCTTAGGAGGGCCGAGTGAGCAGTTCTTC. Looking up the rest from reference TRBV7-2 and TRBJ2-1 gives the full variable domain: GAGVSQSPSNKVTEKGKDVELRCDPISGHTALYWYRQSLGQGLEFLIYFQGNSAPDKSGLPSDRFSAERTGGSVSTLTIQRTQQEDSAVYLCASSLGGPSEQFFGPGTRLTVL.

This clonotype was observed many times. J is TRBJ2-7 and V is TRBV3-1; the match to TRBD1 covers 11 bases. The CDR3 is 19 residues long. CDR1 LGHDT and CDR2 YNNKEL come from the germline V gene (reference sequence). V lost 3 bases and J lost 0; bases outside the gene matches: 13. CDR3 residues: CASSHRPGQGGGSSYEQYF. CDR3 nucleotides: TGTGCCAGCAGCCACCGACCGGGACAGGGGGGCGGGAGCTCCTACGAGCAGTACTTC.

V is TRBV6-5 and J is TRBJ2-2; unclear D gene. With 8 bases removed from V and 1 base from J, the gap between germline ends came to 14 bases. The CDR3 runs to 15 residues. Germline CDR1 is MNHEY and CDR2 is SVGAGI. In DNA, the CDR3 is TGTGCCAGCTGTTTAACTATTGAGAACACCGGGGAGCTGTTTTTT. Its protein is CASCLTIENTGELFF.

Many counts were recorded for this clonotype. This rearrangement joins TRBV5-1 to TRBJ2-7, with 7 bases matching TRBD1. Trimming removed 4 bases from V and 6 bases from J; junction bases left unmatched: 10. Germline CDR1 reads SGHRS; CDR2 reads YFSETQ. CDR3 size: 14 residues. CDR3 sequence reads: CASSRDRAWSEQYF. DNA for the CDR3: TGCGCCAGCAGCCGAGACAGGGCCTGGAGCGAGCAGTACTTC.

This clonotype was recorded at least ten times. The chain employs TRBV5-1 and TRBJ1-1; no clear D. The CDR3 loop spans 15 amino acids. The V and J ends lost 4 bases and 1 base respectively, with 14 bases between them. Germline CDR1 SGHRS, CDR2 YFSETQ. The CDR3 is CASSVLGKANTEAFF. The CDR3 DNA reads TGCGCCAGCAGCGTTTTAGGGAAAGCGAACACTGAAGCTTTCTTT.

This clonotype was counted a few times. This chain connects TRBV7-8 to TRBJ1-3, with a tentative D call TRBD1 (5 bases). The germline V gene has CDR1 SGHVS and CDR2 FQNEAQ. Trimming took 5 bases from V and 3 from J, leaving 14 bases between them. The CDR3 loop spans 15 amino acids. The CDR3 sequence is CASSLEGTYGNTIYF. Written as DNA, the CDR3 is TGTGCCAGCAGCCTGGAGGGGACTTATGGAAACACCATATATTTT.

J is TRBJ2-3 and V is TRBV9, with D perhaps given as TRBD1 or TRBD2 (5 bases each). Germline CDR1 is SGDLS and CDR2 is YYNGEE. This CDR3 has 16 residues. V lost 0 bases, J lost 5 bases, and 16 bases lay in between. DNA for the CDR3: TGTGCCAGCAGCGTAGGGAGAGGGTCAACAGGAGATACGCAGTATTTT. This sequence encodes CASSVGRGSTGDTQYF.